These 23 T cell receptor beta chains share one sample of origin, sequenced in a study of blood T cells in healthy people across ages. The second PCR ran about 6 to 12 cycles with a sample-barcoded 5' primer and J-beta primers. TCRdb fed the 5' RACE reads into MiXCR, producing one record per CDR3 protein. This sample yields some 1.6 million distinct CDR3 sequences, of which 30% to 35% are seen a single time; around 11% belongs to the top ten. The sequenced sample was blood. These receptors originate from a woman in her 30s in good health.

The chain links TRBV12-5 to TRBJ2-5, with TRBD1 matching 8 bases. The V and J ends lost 5 bases and 3 bases, in that order; junction bases with no gene match: 11. Germline loops: CDR1 LGHNT, CDR2 FRNRAP. CDR3 length: 16 amino acids. The CDR3 nucleotides read TGTGCTAGTGGTCTTCTGGGGGCAGGGGGCGAAGAGACCCAGTACTTC. Translation gives CASGLLGAGGEETQYF.

The chain uses TRBV5-6 and TRBJ2-7; D is perhaps TRBD1 or TRBD2 (6 bases each). This CDR3 spans 17 amino acids. V gave up 4 bases and J gave up 10 bases, with 30 bases separating them. Looked up from germline, CDR1 is SGHDT and CDR2 is YYEEEE. DNA for the CDR3: TGTGCCAGCAGCCACCGGGGCCACAGGGAGTTAAGGGAGGTCCAGTACTTC. Translated: CASSHRGHRELREVQYF. The entire variable domain, with the rest obtained from reference TRBV5-6 and TRBJ2-7, is as follows: DAGVTQSPTHLIKTRGQQVTLRCSPKSGHDTVSWYQQALGQGPQFIFQYYEEEERQRGNFPDRFSGHQFPNYSSELNVNALLLGDSALYLCASSHRGHRELREVQYFGPGTRLTVT.

This clonotype occurred a few times. Germline and junction disagree at one end, which may indicate a read error. V and J are TRBV5-1 and TRBJ2-3, with TRBD1 as a possible D gene (6 bases). The germline CDR1 and CDR2 sequences are SGHRS and YFSETQ. The CDR3 length is 15 residues. The chain's CDR3 is CASSSQGFSQDTRYF. The CDR3 DNA is TGCGCCAGCAGCTCACAGGGCTTTTCACAGGATACGCGGTATTTT.

The sample holds a few counts of this clonotype. The chain links TRBV28 to TRBJ1-5, with a weak D call TRBD1 (6 bases). The length of the CDR3 is 14 residues. Trimming took 3 bases from V and 3 from J, leaving 9 bases between them. Per germline, CDR1 MDHEN and CDR2 SYDVKM. CDR3 region: CASSFPGANQPQHF. DNA of the CDR3: TGTGCCAGCAGTTTCCCGGGGGCCAATCAGCCCCAGCATTTT.

The sample holds a few counts of this clonotype. The genes are TRBV20-1 and TRBJ2-3, with D hard to call. The CDR3 is made up of 13 amino acids. Trimming pared 4 bases from V and 1 base from J, leaving 9 bases between. Per the germline V gene, CDR1 is DFQATT and CDR2 is SNEGSKA (reference sequence). Written as DNA, the CDR3 is TGCAGTGCTATCAGGAACGGCACAGATACGCAGTATTTT. Encoded protein: CSAIRNGTDTQYF.

This clonotype was counted between two and nine times. The chain carries TRBV7-9 and TRBJ2-7, with TRBD1 as a possible D gene (6 bases). Germline V gives CDR1 SEHNR, CDR2 FQNEAQ (reference sequence). V lost 5 bases to trimming and J lost 4 bases, with 18 bases between them. The CDR3 consists of 15 residues. The CDR3 nucleotides are TGTGCCAGCAGCGGCCCAGGAGAGACAGGATACGAGCAGTACTTC. Its protein is CASSGPGETGYEQYF.

The chain joins TRBV18 to TRBJ2-5, with D unresolved. The V gene's germline CDR1 is KGHSH and CDR2 LQKENI. The CDR3 has 13 residues. V was clipped by 5 bases and J by 2 bases, with 9 bases between them. CDR3 nucleotide sequence: TGTGCCAGCTCATCTACCCTTCAAGAGACCCAGTACTTC. Translating gives CASSSTLQETQYF.

The V gene is TRBV7-9, the J gene TRBJ2-5; 11 bases fit TRBD2. CDR3 size: 18 residues. Germline-derived CDR1 and CDR2 are SEHNR and FQNEAQ (reference sequence). V trimming: 2 bases; J trimming: 1 base; junction bases outside the gene matches: 9. As DNA, the CDR3 is TGTGCCAGCAGCTTACTTCTAGCGGGGGGACGTACCCAAGAGACCCAGTACTTC. This encodes CASSLLLAGGRTQETQYF.

V is TRBV10-3 and J is TRBJ2-1, with D unclear. V lost 0 bases to trimming and J lost 5 bases, with 14 bases between them. The length of the CDR3 is 16 residues. CDR1 and CDR2 from the germline V gene are ENHRY and SYGVKD. CDR3 coding DNA: TGTGCCATCAGTGAGTCGATCACAGTCCCTCACAATGAGCAGTTCTTC. The encoded protein is CAISESITVPHNEQFF.

This clonotype appeared many times. The chain recombines TRBV10-2 with TRBJ2-1; D is undetermined. The V end lost 2 bases, the J end lost 0 bases, and 11 bases lay between the germline ends. This CDR3 has 16 residues. Germline V CDR1 and CDR2: WSHSY, SAAADI. The CDR3 spells CASSEGPRGSYNEQFF. CDR3 nucleotides: TGCGCCAGCAGTGAGGGTCCGCGCGGCTCCTACAATGAGCAGTTCTTC.

V and J are TRBV4-2 and TRBJ1-2, with D hard to call. The CDR3 covers 14 residues. Germline V CDR1 and CDR2: LGHNA, YNFKEQ. V gave up 1 base and J gave up 8 bases, with 14 bases separating them. CDR3 residues: CASSQVEGSPGYTF. The CDR3 DNA is TGTGCCAGCAGCCAAGTAGAAGGTTCTCCGGGCTACACCTTC.

In this sample, this clonotype turned up a few times. The V call is TRBV9, the J call TRBJ2-1; TRBD2 matches 12 bases. V gave up 3 bases and J gave up 0 bases; unmatched junction bases: 4. The germline V gene has CDR1 SGDLS and CDR2 YYNGEE. This CDR3 is built from 17 residues. DNA of the CDR3: TGTGCCAGCAGCGAGGGGGGACTAGCGGGCTCCTACAATGAGCAGTTCTTC. Its protein is CASSEGGLAGSYNEQFF.

This chain uses TRBV15 with TRBJ1-2, with D perhaps matching TRBD1 (5 bases). V shed 2 bases and J shed 4 bases, with 11 bases lying between them. Germline assignment: CDR1 LNHNV and CDR2 YYDKDF (reference sequence). The CDR3 has 14 amino acids. In nucleotides, the CDR3 is TGTGCCACCAGCAGACGGGACGGTCTCTATGGCTACACCTTC. Its protein is CATSRRDGLYGYTF.

The table lists this clonotype with a few counts. This chain joins TRBV4-1 and TRBJ2-3, with D possibly matching TRBD1 (6 bases). The CDR3 is 15 residues long. Between the trimmed V and J ends, which lost 1 base and 3 bases, there was a span of 11 bases. Per germline, CDR1 MGHRA and CDR2 YSYEKL. CDR3 coding DNA: TGCGCCAGCAGCCAAGTTCAGGGGTGGACAGATACGCAGTATTTT. Its translation: CASSQVQGWTDTQYF.

The genes are TRBV6-5 and TRBJ2-3; D is perhaps TRBD2 (7 bases). Trimming pared 6 bases from V and 6 bases from J, leaving 16 bases between. Germline V lookup: CDR1 MNHEY, CDR2 SVGAGI. CDR3 size: 14 residues. The chain's CDR3 is CASRIGRGADTQYF. The CDR3, as DNA: TGTGCCAGCAGGATCGGCCGGGGGGCGGATACGCAGTATTTT.

The V gene is TRBV2, the J gene TRBJ1-2; D remains ambiguous. V gave up 7 bases and J gave up 3 bases, with 18 bases separating them. This CDR3 comprises 15 residues. CDR1 is SNHLY, CDR2 FYNNEI, per germline. CDR3 residues: CASMASSPLDYGYTF. The CDR3 region has the DNA TGTGCCAGCATGGCATCCTCACCATTGGACTATGGCTACACCTTC.

This clonotype occurred a few times. The chain combines TRBV15 with TRBJ1-5; TRBD1 matches 7 bases. Trimming cost V 1 base and J 0 bases; bases outside gene matches: 3. Germline V gene data show CDR1 as LNHNV and CDR2 as YYDKDF (reference sequence). CDR3 size: 16 residues. The CDR3 spells CATSRGTGASNQPQHF. The CDR3 coding sequence is TGTGCCACCAGCAGAGGAACAGGGGCTAGCAATCAGCCCCAGCATTTT.

The chain combines TRBV25-1 with TRBJ1-1; D gene ambiguous. The germline V and J ends were trimmed by 1 base and 3 bases, with 12 bases remaining between them. This CDR3 is built from 15 residues. Germline assignment: CDR1 MGHDK and CDR2 SYGVNS. The CDR3 DNA reads TGTGCCAGCAGTGAATCTTTGGTCCCGTACACTGAAGCTTTCTTT. It is translated as CASSESLVPYTEAFF.

The gene calls are TRBV9 and TRBJ2-1; either TRBD1 or TRBD2 may supply D (6 bases each). The CDR3 runs 16 residues. CDR1 is SGDLS and CDR2 is YYNGEE in the germline V gene. V was cut by 0 bases and J by 7 bases, with 17 bases left in between. The CDR3 reads CASSVDVGGMANEQFF. CDR3 nucleotide sequence: TGTGCCAGCAGCGTAGATGTAGGGGGGATGGCGAATGAGCAGTTCTTC.

This clonotype has more than one count but fewer than ten. The chain links TRBV4-1 to TRBJ2-1, with 8 bases that match TRBD2. The CDR3 is made up of 16 amino acids. V dropped 3 bases and J dropped 4; count of bases not matched to a gene: 8. The V gene's germline CDR1 is MGHRA and CDR2 YSYEKL. The CDR3 here is CASSQMAGGSYNEQFF. CDR3 nucleotides: TGCGCCAGCAGCCAGATGGCGGGAGGAAGTTACAATGAGCAGTTCTTC.

The J gene is TRBJ2-5, the V gene TRBV20-1; 8 bases agree with TRBD2. Trimming cost V 2 bases and J 2 bases; bases outside gene matches: 4. The germline V gene encodes CDR1 DFQATT and CDR2 SNEGSKA (reference sequence). This CDR3 is built from 14 residues. This CDR3 reads CSARLAGLQETQYF. The CDR3 bases are TGCAGTGCTAGACTAGCGGGTCTACAAGAGACCCAGTACTTC.

V is TRBV15 and J is TRBJ2-3; D gene uncertain. The CDR3 covers 13 residues. Trimming stripped 8 bases from V and 1 base from J, with 10 bases between. Germline lookup yields CDR1 LNHNV and CDR2 YYDKDF (reference sequence). The CDR3 reads CATSSHGTDTQYF. CDR3 bases: TGTGCCACCTCGAGTCATGGCACAGATACGCAGTATTTT.

The chain combines TRBV4-2 with TRBJ2-3, with D possibly matching TRBD2 (6 bases). CDR1 is LGHNA, CDR2 YNFKEQ, per germline. CDR3 length equals 17 residues. The V end was cut by 4 bases, the J end by 4 bases, with 21 bases between. This CDR3 is CASSPLIAEGLPDTQYF. In DNA, the CDR3 is TGTGCCAGCAGCCCTTTAATAGCGGAGGGGCTTCCAGATACGCAGTATTTT.